This TCR beta chain is drawn from a study of glioma-infiltrating T cells. Study results and limitations: Non-neoplastic patients had below-expected tissue-blood divergence, while all gliomas exceeded expectation. CDR3 overlap between tissue and blood was very small.

This clonotype was counted only a few times. Antigen specificity is unknown. V lost 7 bases to trimming and J lost 1 base, with 13 bases between them. Per the germline V gene, CDR1 is SNHLY and CDR2 is FYNNEI. This CDR3 spans 14 amino acids. Amplification of TCR alpha and beta CDR3 regions from RNA used iRepertoire nested multiplex PCR. One-step reverse transcription and amplification started from around 100-400 ng of tissue mRNA or PBMC total RNA. MiXCR, applied by TCRdb to the multiplex PCR reads, yields one record per CDR3 protein. The sample yields under 200,000 distinct CDR3 sequences, more than 35% seen once.

V gene TRBV2 combines with J gene TRBJ2-5; D perhaps matches TRBD1 (6 bases). This TCR derives from a human donor with low-grade glioma or glioblastoma, undergoing nonglioma brain surgery, or in good health (not recorded which). Sequencing was done on a sample of glioma tissue, nonneoplastic brain tissue, or PBMCs (not recorded which). CDR3 DNA: TGTGCCAGCAAGGTGGACAGATCCCAAGAGACCCAGTACTTC. Translating gives CASKVDRSQETQYF. The full variable domain, rest sourced from reference TRBV2 and TRBJ2-5, is EPEVTQTPSHQVTQMGQEVILRCVPISNHLYFYWYRQILGQKVEFLVSFYNNEISEKSEIFDDQFSVERPDGSNFTLKIRSTKLEDSAMYFCASKVDRSQETQYFGPGTRLLVL.